Following are 27 T cell receptor beta chains from one sample sequenced in a study of blood T cells in healthy people across ages. Through a sample-barcoded 5' primer and a J-beta primer mix, a second PCR was run for roughly 6 to 12 cycles. From the 5' RACE reads, TCRdb called clonotypes with MiXCR, one entry per CDR3 protein. The sample yields around 870,000 distinct CDR3 sequences, 29% seen once. Sequenced sample: blood. Receptor source: a woman of 80 years or more in good health.

In regard to this clonotype: Compared with germline, one end of the junction differs, possibly owing to a read error. The rearrangement links TRBV28 to TRBJ1-1; TRBD1 matches 8 bases. Germline V gene sequence: CDR1 MDHEN, CDR2 SYDVKM. The CDR3 spans 16 residues. The CDR3 DNA is TGTGCCTGCAGTCAAGAATTAGGGACAGGCTACCGCGAAGCTTTCTTT. Amino acid sequence: CACSQELGTGYREAFF.

The chain recombines TRBV6-6 with TRBJ1-3, with 7 bases matching TRBD1. CDR1 and CDR2 from the germline V gene are MNHNY and SVGAGI (reference sequence). The length of the CDR3 is 14 residues. The V segment lost 9 bases and the J segment 0 bases; nucleotides outside the gene matches: 5. For the CDR3, the DNA is TGTGCCAGTTCACAGGGGCGCTCTGGAAACACCATATATTTT. Protein: CASSQGRSGNTIYF.

This chain connects TRBV6-2 or TRBV6-3 to TRBJ2-1; D perhaps matches TRBD1 (6 bases). CDR3 length: 14 amino acids. The V gene lost 8 bases and the J gene lost 14 bases, with 25 bases spanning the gap. CDR1 is MNHEY, CDR2 SVGEGT, per germline. CDR3 in amino acids: CASGSTHRGAGEFF. In DNA, the CDR3 is TGTGCCAGCGGTTCTACACACCGGGGCGCAGGGGAGTTCTTC.

In this sample, this clonotype turned up many times. V usage is TRBV20-1 and J usage is TRBJ2-1, with TRBD1 matching over 7 bases. Per the germline V gene, CDR1 is DFQATT and CDR2 is SNEGSKA (reference sequence). The CDR3 spans 16 residues. Germline trimming cut 0 bases from V and 4 bases from J; bases unmatched to any gene: 9. The CDR3 DNA follows: TGCAGTGCTAGAGATTTCGTAGGACAGGCATACAATGAGCAGTTCTTC. Protein sequence: CSARDFVGQAYNEQFF.

This clonotype was observed a few times. The CDR3: CATSDNLAGAAEHTQYF. The CDR3 nucleotides are TGTGCCACCAGTGATAATCTAGCGGGGGCCGCTGAACATACGCAGTATTTT. The rearrangement joins TRBV24-1 to TRBJ2-3; 10 bases align to TRBD2. Germline assignment: CDR1 KGHDR and CDR2 SFDVKD. This CDR3 comprises 17 residues. V dropped 3 bases and J dropped 7; count of bases not matched to a gene: 12.

The table lists this clonotype with a few counts. The CDR3 reads CASSFAGNEQYF. The CDR3 region has the DNA TGTGCCAGCAGCTTTGCTGGGAATGAGCAGTACTTC. This chain connects TRBV5-5 to TRBJ2-5; no firm D call. CDR3 length: 12 amino acids. V lost 2 bases, J lost 11 bases, and 13 bases lay in between. The germline CDR1 and CDR2 sequences are SGHKS and YYEKEE (reference sequence).

This clonotype has only a few counts. DNA for the CDR3: TGCAGTGCTAGAGATTCCGGACGTGGGTACGAGCAGTACTTC. As protein: CSARDSGRGYEQYF. V and J are TRBV20-1 and TRBJ2-7; D is uncertain. The V gene lost 0 bases and the J gene lost 4 bases, with 13 bases spanning the gap. The CDR3 totals 14 residues. CDR1 and CDR2 from the germline V gene are DFQATT and SNEGSKA (reference sequence).

The V and J genes are TRBV6-1 and TRBJ1-1; D ambiguous. The CDR3 is 14 residues long. Germline V gene data show CDR1 as MNHNS and CDR2 as SASEGT. The germline V and J ends were trimmed by 1 base and 6 bases, with 12 bases remaining between them. The CDR3 protein is CASSEGGGHAEAFF. CDR3 DNA sequence: TGTGCCAGCAGTGAAGGGGGAGGGCACGCTGAAGCTTTCTTT.

This clonotype was seen repeatedly, ten times or more. The chain links TRBV28 to TRBJ1-1; D ambiguous. Trimming took off 2 bases at V and 7 bases at J, with 5 bases between the two ends. Germline loops: CDR1 MDHEN, CDR2 SYDVKM. The CDR3 has 11 residues. In DNA form, the CDR3 reads TGTGCCAGCAGTTTAAGAGTTGAAGCTTTCTTT. Amino acids: CASSLRVEAFF. The full variable domain, in which reference TRBV28 and TRBJ1-1 provide the parts outside the CDR3, is DVKVTQSSRYLVKRTGEKVFLECVQDMDHENMFWYRQDPGLGLRLIYFSYDVKMKEKGDIPEGYSVSREKKERFSLILESASTNQTSMYLCASSLRVEAFFGQGTRLTVV.

In DNA, the CDR3 is TGTGCCTGGAGTACAGGATACGAGCAGTACTTC. Its translation is CAWSTGYEQYF. The chain recombines TRBV30 with TRBJ2-7; D is perhaps TRBD1 (5 bases). V was cut by 2 bases and J by 4 bases, with 6 bases left in between. Germline assignment: CDR1 GTSNPN and CDR2 SVGIG (reference sequence). CDR3 length: 11 amino acids.

The sample holds many counts of this clonotype. V gene TRBV20-1 combines with J gene TRBJ2-1; 14 nucleotides align to TRBD2. CDR1 and CDR2 from the germline V gene are DFQATT and SNEGSKA (reference sequence). There are 15 residues in the CDR3. V dropped 1 base and J dropped 10; count of bases not matched to a gene: 6. The CDR3 spells CSARGVGTSGGEQFF. The DNA of the CDR3 is TGCAGTGCTAGAGGGGTCGGGACTAGCGGGGGAGAGCAGTTCTTC.

This clonotype came up a few times. A read error may be the cause here, since a much bigger clone is one base away. V gene TRBV7-2 combines with J gene TRBJ1-5; D perhaps matches TRBD1 (5 bases). Trimming took off 5 bases at V and 10 bases at J, with 15 bases between the two ends. The CDR3 is 13 amino acids. Per the germline V gene, CDR1 is SGHTA and CDR2 is FQGNSA. CDR3 in DNA: TGTGCCAGCAGCGCCCAATGGGGCCCACCCCAGCATTTT. It is translated as CASSAQWGPPQHF.

This clonotype was counted a few times. V gene TRBV10-2 combines with J gene TRBJ1-1; the D is unclear. Germline V gives CDR1 WSHSY, CDR2 SAAADI. This CDR3 has 13 residues. V was clipped by 8 bases and J by 0 bases, with 10 bases between them. The CDR3 DNA sequence: TGCGCCAGCGAAATAGAGGTGAACACTGAAGCTTTCTTT. It codes for CASEIEVNTEAFF.

V usage is TRBV7-2 and J usage is TRBJ1-2; unclear D gene. This CDR3 is 15 amino acids long. CDR1 is SGHTA, CDR2 FQGNSA, per germline. V shed 0 bases and J shed 3 bases, with 11 bases lying between them. CDR3 sequence reads: CASSLAMAGDYGYTF. The CDR3 bases are TGTGCCAGCAGCTTAGCAATGGCAGGCGACTATGGCTACACCTTC.

Concerning this clonotype itself: A read error may explain this, as a much larger clone is one base away. The V and J genes are TRBV6-2 or TRBV6-3 and TRBJ2-4, with unresolved D. TRBJ2-7 matches the DNA end more closely, so the J call is doubtful. The CDR3 contains 13 residues. The germline V gene has CDR1 MNHEY and CDR2 SVGEGT. The CDR3 nucleotides are TGTGCCAGCAGTTACGGCCCGTCTTGCGAGCAGTACTTC. Residues: CASSYGPSCEQYF.

In this sample, this clonotype turned up many times. This chain links TRBV20-1 with TRBJ2-1, with TRBD2 matching over 9 bases. Germline CDR1 DFQATT, CDR2 SNEGSKA (reference sequence). This CDR3 region has 11 residues. After removal of 2 bases from V and 11 bases from J, the junction contained 1 base not matched to a gene. CDR3 residues: CSARTSGQQFF. The CDR3, as DNA: TGCAGTGCTAGAACTAGCGGGCAGCAGTTCTTC.

This clonotype was counted many times. The chain links TRBV29-1 to TRBJ2-5; D possibly corresponds to TRBD1 (7 bases). Germline values: CDR1 SQVTM, CDR2 ANQGSEA. Trimming stripped 4 bases from V and 4 bases from J, with 16 bases between. The CDR3 spans 14 residues. The CDR3, as DNA: TGCAGCGTTGCCCGACAGGGAGGCGCAGAGACCCAGTACTTC. This sequence encodes CSVARQGGAETQYF.

This clonotype was detected ten times or more. The rearrangement joins TRBV28 to TRBJ1-2, with a possible D match to TRBD1 (5 bases). Trimming left V 6 bases short and J 7 bases short, with 15 bases between. The CDR3 loop spans 13 amino acids. CDR1 is MDHEN, CDR2 SYDVKM, per germline. As DNA, the CDR3 is TGTGCCAGCAGCCTAACAAGGGGAATTGGCTACACCTTC. The encoded protein is CASSLTRGIGYTF.

With respect to this clonotype: Here the CDR3 omits its conserved ending phenylalanine or tryptophan, so a read error is the likely source. The chain joins TRBV4-3 to TRBJ2-1, with D unclear. CDR3 length: 14 amino acids. Germline V lookup: CDR1 LGHNA, CDR2 YSLEER. CDR3 protein: CARSQDQTINEQFV. The CDR3 nucleotides are TGCGCCCGCAGCCAAGATCAAACAATCAATGAGCAGTTCGTC.

In this sample, this clonotype turned up once. The junction does not match germline at one end; this may be a read error. The gene calls are TRBV7-8 and TRBJ1-2; TRBD1 might be the D (6 bases). There are 13 residues in the CDR3. Looked up from germline, CDR1 is SGHVS and CDR2 is FQNEAQ. The CDR3 is CASSTGTYYGYTF. CDR3 bases: TGTGCCAGCAGCACAGGGACATACTACGGCTACACCTTC.

The chain is built from TRBV28 and TRBJ2-7; possibly TRBD1 or TRBD2 for D (5 bases each). This CDR3 contains 12 residues. V lost 6 bases and J 3 bases, leaving 9 bases between the germline ends. CDR1 and CDR2 (germline): MDHEN, SYDVKM. The CDR3 DNA reads as TGTGCCAGCAGGGGGGTGCACTACGAGCAGTACTTC. Residues: CASRGVHYEQYF.

For this clonotype: A much larger clone is a single base away; this may be a read error. The chain has TRBV5-1 and TRBJ2-1, with a weak D call TRBD1 (5 bases). Per germline, CDR1 SGHRS and CDR2 YFSETQ. This CDR3 spans 15 amino acids. Between the trimmed V and J ends, which lost 6 bases and 8 bases, there was a span of 21 bases. The CDR3, as DNA: TGCGCCAGCACTATTATTCAGGGTAACGTCGATGAGCAGTTCTTC. Protein sequence: CASTIIQGNVDEQFF.

The table lists this clonotype with many counts. The chain recombines TRBV27 with TRBJ2-3; D may be TRBD2 (6 bases). Between the trimmed V and J ends, which lost 3 bases and 6 bases, there was a span of 19 bases. The CDR3 covers 16 residues. CDR1 MNHEY and CDR2 SMNVEV come from the germline V gene (reference sequence). In DNA form, the CDR3 reads TGTGCCAGCAGTTTTGCACGCGGGAAAAACGGGGATACGCAGTATTTT. Translation: CASSFARGKNGDTQYF.

This clonotype came up a few times. The chain joins TRBV4-2 to TRBJ1-4; TRBD1 might be the D (6 bases). The CDR3 sequence is 16 residues long. The germline gives CDR1 LGHNA, CDR2 YNFKEQ. Trimming removed 0 bases at V and 5 bases at J, with 13 bases between. This CDR3 reads CASSQDRQGKNEKLFF. CDR3 bases: TGTGCCAGCAGCCAAGATCGGCAGGGGAAGAATGAAAAACTGTTTTTT.

The V gene is TRBV7-9, the J gene TRBJ1-1; D may be TRBD1 (5 bases). The germline V gene has CDR1 SEHNR and CDR2 FQNEAQ (reference sequence). The CDR3 spans 14 residues. Trimming shortened V by 1 base and J by 4 bases, and 10 bases separated the two germline ends. CDR3 sequence: CASSLGQPFTEAFF. The DNA for the CDR3 is TGTGCCAGCAGCTTAGGACAGCCGTTCACTGAAGCTTTCTTT.

Concerning this clonotype: One base away lies a much larger clone, so this may be a sequencing read error. The V gene is TRBV6-5, the J gene TRBJ1-6; maybe TRBD1 (5 bases). Germline assignment: CDR1 MNHEY and CDR2 SVGAGI. The CDR3 spans 16 residues. CDR3 coding DNA: TGTGCCAGCAGACGTGATCAAGGGACGGGTAATCCACCCCTCCACTTT. Protein sequence: CASRRDQGTGNPPLHF.

The V gene is TRBV6-1, the J gene TRBJ2-7; D possibly corresponds to TRBD1 (7 bases). The CDR3 has 15 amino acids. Germline CDR1 and CDR2: MNHNS and SASEGT. V was shortened by 2 bases and J by 3 bases, with 14 bases between the two germline ends. The CDR3 loop is CASSEFAGGSYEQYF. CDR3 nucleotide sequence: TGTGCCAGCAGTGAATTTGCAGGGGGGAGCTACGAGCAGTACTTC.